This T cell receptor beta chain is from a study of T-cell reconstitution after alpha-beta-depleted transplantation in children. Notes on the study in general: Elevated TCRbeta diversity at day 60 was traced, in some patients, to surviving recipient T cells and thymic progenitors.

Preparing the TCRbeta library involved the use of unique molecular identifiers. Each CDR3 protein gets one entry after TCRdb re-called the PCR reads with MiXCR. Seen here are about 47,000 distinct CDR3 sequences, 40% to 60% observed once, and the top ten hold around two fifths. Comment on this clonotype: Its target is not known.

The CDR3 loop spans 14 amino acids. With V trimmed by 5 bases and J by 4 bases, 11 bases remained unmatched. CDR1 and CDR2 from the germline V gene are DFQATT and SNEGSKA (reference sequence). The chain couples TRBV20-1 to TRBJ2-7; TRBD1 aligns across 7 bases. Sequenced material: peripheral blood, taken before TCRalphabeta/CD19-depleted stem cell transplant. This receptor was taken from a boy in the first two years of life with SCID, due to receive a stem cell transplant. The CDR3 spells CSAAPGTELYEQYF. CDR3 nucleotide sequence: TGCAGTGCTGCCCCCGGGACAGAACTTTACGAGCAGTACTTC.